This TCR beta chain was profiled in a study of cytomegalovirus exposure and HLA in healthy donors. Background on the study: The Caucasian-associated ancestry cluster held about 80% of a few hundred genotyped donors.

Overall study results and limits: The authors later linked a missense DCLRE1C variant to TCR beta V- and J-gene trimming. Cytomegalovirus association was listed for around 180 TCR beta chains.

Trimming took 5 bases from V and 3 from J, leaving 17 bases between them. The CDR3 runs 15 residues. The germline gives CDR1 SGHDT, CDR2 YYEEEE. The PCR contained 60 Vbeta and 13 Jbeta primers. This table comes from immunoSEQ multiplex PCR, and its TCRdb copy is limited to in-frame clones, with some not included. This table has 150,000 to 200,000 clones, 86% appearing once. Points on this clone: No antigen is known for it.

V gene TRBV5-6 combines with J gene TRBJ1-2; no clear D. Material for sequencing was PBMCs. This TCR was sampled from a woman between 18 and 29 years old in good health and CMV-seronegative. CDR3 region: CASSQLRDIDYGYTF. DNA for the CDR3: TGTGCCAGCAGTCAATTACGCGACATTGACTATGGCTACACCTTC.